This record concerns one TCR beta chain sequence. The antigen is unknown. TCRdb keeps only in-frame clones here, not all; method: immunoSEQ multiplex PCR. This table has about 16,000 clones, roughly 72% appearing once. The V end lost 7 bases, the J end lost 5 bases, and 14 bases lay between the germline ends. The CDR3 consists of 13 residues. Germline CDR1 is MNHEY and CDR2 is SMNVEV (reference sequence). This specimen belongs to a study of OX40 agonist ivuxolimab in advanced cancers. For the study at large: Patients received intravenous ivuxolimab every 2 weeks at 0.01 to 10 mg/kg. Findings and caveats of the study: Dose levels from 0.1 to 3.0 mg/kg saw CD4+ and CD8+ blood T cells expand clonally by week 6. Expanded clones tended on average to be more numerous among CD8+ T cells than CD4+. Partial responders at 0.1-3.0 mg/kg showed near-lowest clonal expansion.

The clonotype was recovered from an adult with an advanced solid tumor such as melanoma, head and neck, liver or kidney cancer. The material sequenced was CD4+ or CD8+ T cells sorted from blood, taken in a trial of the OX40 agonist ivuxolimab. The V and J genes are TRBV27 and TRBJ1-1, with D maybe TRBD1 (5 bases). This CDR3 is CASIRMGETEAFF. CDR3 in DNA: TGTGCCAGCATCCGCATGGGGGAGACTGAAGCTTTCTTT.